This T cell receptor beta chain was sequenced for a study of Ad26.COV2.S vaccination and SARS-CoV-2 variants. Turning to the study itself: Intramuscularly, Ad26.COV2.S was given either once or twice, 56 days apart.

Some clones are missing from TCRdb's copy, which holds only in-frame ones; the method was immunoSEQ multiplex PCR. The table includes hundreds of thousands of clones, approximately 90% detected once. Treatment described: over 15 received Ad26.COV2.S at low or high dose, single or two shots; several received placebo; per-sample allocation not given. Sampling took place 63 days after the first vaccine or placebo injection. CDR1 and CDR2 (germline): SGHTA, FQGNSA. With V trimmed by 5 bases and J by 9 bases, 13 bases remained unmatched. The CDR3 runs 15 residues. This specimen was peripheral blood, taken in a trial of Ad26.COV2.S vaccine versus placebo. This rearrangement joins TRBV7-2 to TRBJ2-1, with TRBD2 matching over 7 bases. The TCR sequence derives from a person aged 18 to 65 who received the Ad26.COV2.S COVID-19 vaccine or a placebo. As DNA, the CDR3 is TGTGCCAGCAGCCCCTTTGGCGGGAGTGTTGGTGAGCAGTTCTTC. This encodes CASSPFGGSVGEQFF. Looking up the rest from reference TRBV7-2 and TRBJ2-1 gives the full variable domain: GAGVSQSPSNKVTEKGKDVELRCDPISGHTALYWYRQSLGQGLEFLIYFQGNSAPDKSGLPSDRFSAERTGGSVSTLTIQRTQQEDSAVYLCASSPFGGSVGEQFFGPGTRLTVL.